One TCR beta chain is described in this entry. The antigen is unknown. The sample belongs to a study of OX40 agonist ivuxolimab in advanced cancers. As for the study in general: People in dose escalation had one of these cancers: hepatocellular carcinoma, melanoma, renal cell or head and neck cancer. Findings of the study overall: Specificity for antigen went undetermined in the expanded peripheral T cells.

The V gene's germline CDR1 is SGHTA and CDR2 FQGNSA. Trimming shortened V by 5 bases and J by 0 bases, and 19 bases separated the two germline ends. The CDR3 runs 17 residues. Sequencing was performed with immunoSEQ multiplex PCR; in TCRdb, only in-frame clones are kept and a portion is missing. The sample lists some 71,000 clones, less than 90% occurring once. The source of this sequence is an adult with an advanced solid tumor such as melanoma, head and neck, liver or kidney cancer. The chain combines TRBV7-2 with TRBJ1-2; D remains unclear. This material consisted of CD4+ or CD8+ T cells sorted from blood, taken in a trial of the OX40 agonist ivuxolimab. In DNA, the CDR3 is TGTGCCAGCAGCAACAATATGATCGGGGTTGCTAACTATGGCTACACCTTC. It codes for CASSNNMIGVANYGYTF.